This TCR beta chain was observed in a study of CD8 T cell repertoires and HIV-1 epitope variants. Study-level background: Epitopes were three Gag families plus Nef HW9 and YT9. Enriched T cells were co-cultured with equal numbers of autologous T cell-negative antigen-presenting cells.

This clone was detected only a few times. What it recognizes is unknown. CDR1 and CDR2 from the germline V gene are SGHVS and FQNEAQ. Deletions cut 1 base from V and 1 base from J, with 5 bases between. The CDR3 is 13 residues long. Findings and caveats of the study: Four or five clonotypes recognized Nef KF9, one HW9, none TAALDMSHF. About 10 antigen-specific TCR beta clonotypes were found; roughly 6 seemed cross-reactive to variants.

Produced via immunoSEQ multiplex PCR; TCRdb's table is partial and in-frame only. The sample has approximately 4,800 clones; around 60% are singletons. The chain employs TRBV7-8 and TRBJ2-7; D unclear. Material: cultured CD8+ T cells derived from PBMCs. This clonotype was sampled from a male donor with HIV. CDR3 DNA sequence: TGTGCCAGCAGCTTAGGGCTGTCCTACGAGCAGTACTTC. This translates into CASSLGLSYEQYF.